This TCR beta chain appears in the sequencing data of a study of blood T cells in healthy people across ages. Concerning this clonotype: Its specificity is not known.

This CDR3 has 14 residues. Per the germline V gene, CDR1 is SGHRS and CDR2 is YFSETQ. Trimming at V came to 5 bases and at J to 5 bases, leaving 7 bases not matched to a gene. Primers used in a second PCR of roughly 6 to 11 cycles were a sample-barcoded 5' primer and a J-beta primer mix. TCRdb used MiXCR to reprocess the 5' RACE reads, holding one entry per CDR3 protein. This table holds hundreds of thousands of distinct CDR3 sequences, approximately 39% found once. Overall study results and limits: Estimated diversity across one million T cells was deemed an underestimate. Naive T cell percentage strongly correlated with TCR beta diversity.

This chain uses TRBV5-1 with TRBJ2-3, with TRBD2 matching over 8 bases. Material for sequencing was blood. The receptor was derived from a woman aged 60-75 years in good health. CDR3 in DNA: TGCGCCAGCAGAGGCGTAGCGGGAATAGATACGCAGTATTTT. This sequence encodes CASRGVAGIDTQYF.